This T cell receptor (beta chain) came from a study of neurological immune-mediated disorders (dated by TCRdb to the late 2010s). About the investigation overall: Among the approximately 34 multiple sclerosis patients, roughly 31 had relapsing-remitting MS and 3 had secondary progressive MS. Of the approximately 70 subjects in the cohort, about 14 were HAM/TSP patients, about 34 were multiple sclerosis patients, and about 20 were healthy controls. Peripheral blood TCR-beta repertoires from patients with HTLV-I-associated myelopathy (HAM/TSP), patients with multiple sclerosis, and healthy controls were compared in the study using UMI-based sequencing. Longitudinal samples, technical triplicates and paired sorted CD4+ and CD8+ T-cell subsets, alongside PBMC samples, were included among the 90 to 130 TCR-beta libraries.

Study-wide findings and limitations: Across subjects, expanded clones never shared an identical CDR3 amino acid sequence, which suggests that the TCR-beta repertoires in every group were private. In a phylogenetic analysis, the repertoires of 18 out of 34 MS patients fell into a single cluster of related CDR3 sequences, pointing to a possible signature at the repertoire level. No association of the MS cluster with clinical or MRI features was observed, and the need for larger cohorts was stated by the authors. TCR clonal expansion was highest in HAM/TSP patients and lowest in MS patients, with MS patients falling below even healthy controls.

The CDR3 spans 17 residues, from the cysteine through the phenylalanine. The sequence is cut down to CDR3 DNA, 51 bases in frame from base 1. The CDR1 and CDR2 encoded by the germline V gene are ENHRY and SYGVKD. The junction carries 16 bases between V and J, which are trimmed by 5 bases and 0 bases respectively. In this sample, this clonotype turned up many times. Its antigen remains undetermined. No per-base quality is available; no much larger clone lies one base away. For unsorted PBMC libraries, 2 million PBMCs were used after storage in RNAlater at -80 degrees C until RNA extraction. Multiple sclerosis patients were enrolled in a US clinical protocol under which disease progression was evaluated by magnetic resonance imaging. Peripheral blood was subjected to Ficoll-Hypaque density gradient centrifugation to isolate PBMCs, which were then cryopreserved in liquid nitrogen. cDNA was synthesized by template-switch 5'RACE using a primer carrying a 10-nucleotide random unique molecular identifier by which each TCR transcript was tagged. Over 170 million TCR-beta sequences, covering 15-18 subjects, were produced in each sequencing run. Total RNA was extracted with the RNeasy kit. The KAPA Real-time Library Amplification kit was used to amplify TCR-beta VDJ regions with primers targeting the TCR constant region and the 5'RACE anchor. Sample indexes and Illumina adaptors were added in a first PCR, and a second PCR then increased library yield. The roughly 650 bp TCR product was size-selected on a 2% E-gel SizeSelection system after Ampure bead purification. Before pooling, libraries had their quality checked on a Bioanalyzer, their concentration measured with Qubit, and their quantity determined with the Kapa Library Quantification kit. Paired-end 2 x 150 bp sequencing of the libraries was performed on an Illumina HiSeq 2500. To increase sequence diversity, about 24-32% phiX was spiked into each library pool. In the source study's methods: Quality-filtered reads were processed with the UMI-based MiGEC pipeline, and over 75% of raw TCR sequences were removed by the MiGEC pipeline during error correction. VDJ genes were aligned to IMGT germline references, and each clonotype was defined by a unique CDR3 amino acid sequence together with V-J genes. Clonal expansion, Shannon diversity, and CDR3 relatedness (CalcPairwiseDistances, ClusterSamples) were evaluated with VDJtools, and phylogenetic trees were built with CLCbio workbench. A clone was classed as expanded if it had 8 or more unique UMIs, a cutoff based on coefficient-of-variation modelling across technical triplicates. TCRdb trimmed public reads at Q25 via fastp, called clones via MiXCR and kept in-frame beta chains. Rows matching on CDR3 protein sequence are summarized as one entry with the most common DNA and genes. None of the V and J calls come from the authors' own analysis; TCRdb made them. Here the sample has 55,000 to 75,000 distinct CDR3 sequences; roughly 5.6% occur a single time. The top ten clones comprise approximately 2.8% of the sample.

The sequenced material came from PBMCs. The receptor was isolated from a woman aged 25 to 39 with multiple sclerosis. Here the chain combines TRBV10-3 and TRBJ2-2; TRBD1 is possibly the D segment (5 matching bases). For the CDR3, the sequence is CAISPYLGHTNTGELFF. The nucleotide sequence reads as follows: TGTGCCATCAGTCCATACCTTGGACACACGAACACCGGGGAGCTGTTTTTT.